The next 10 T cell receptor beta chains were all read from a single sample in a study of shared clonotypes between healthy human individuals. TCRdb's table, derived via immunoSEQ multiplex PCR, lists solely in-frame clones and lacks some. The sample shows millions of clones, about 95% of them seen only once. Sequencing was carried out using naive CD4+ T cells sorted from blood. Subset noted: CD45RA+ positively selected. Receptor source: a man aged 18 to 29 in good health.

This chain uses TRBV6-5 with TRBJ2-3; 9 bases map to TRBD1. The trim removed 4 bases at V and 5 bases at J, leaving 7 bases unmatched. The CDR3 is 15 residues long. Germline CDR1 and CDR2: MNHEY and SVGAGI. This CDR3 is CASSFPGQGLDTQYF. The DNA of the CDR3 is TGTGCCAGCAGTTTCCCGGGACAGGGTTTAGATACGCAGTATTTT.

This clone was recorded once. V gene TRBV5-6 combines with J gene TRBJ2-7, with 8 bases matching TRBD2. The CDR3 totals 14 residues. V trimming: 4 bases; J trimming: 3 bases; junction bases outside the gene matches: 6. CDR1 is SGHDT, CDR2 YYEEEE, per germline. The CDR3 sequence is CASSTAGGFYEQYF. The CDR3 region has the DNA TGTGCCAGCAGCACCGCGGGGGGTTTCTACGAGCAGTACTTC.

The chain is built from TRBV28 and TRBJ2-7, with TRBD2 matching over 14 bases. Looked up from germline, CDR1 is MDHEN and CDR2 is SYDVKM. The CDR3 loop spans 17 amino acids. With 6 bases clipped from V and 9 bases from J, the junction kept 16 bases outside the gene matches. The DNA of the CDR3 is TGTGCCAGCAGAACCGGGACTAGCGGGGGACTCCTACGAGGGCAGTACTTC. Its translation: CASRTGTSGGLLRGQYF.

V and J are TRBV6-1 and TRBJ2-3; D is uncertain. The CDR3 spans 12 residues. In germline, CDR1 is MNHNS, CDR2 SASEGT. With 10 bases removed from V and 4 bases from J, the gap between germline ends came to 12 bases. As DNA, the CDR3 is TGTGCCACCAGGACCCGGGCAGATACGCAGTATTTT. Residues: CATRTRADTQYF.

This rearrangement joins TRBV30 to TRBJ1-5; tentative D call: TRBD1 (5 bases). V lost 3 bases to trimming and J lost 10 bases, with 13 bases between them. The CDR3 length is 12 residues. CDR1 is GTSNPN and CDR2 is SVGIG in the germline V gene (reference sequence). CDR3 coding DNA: TGTGCCTGGAGCTTGCAGGGTACCCCCCAGCATTTT. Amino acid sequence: CAWSLQGTPQHF.

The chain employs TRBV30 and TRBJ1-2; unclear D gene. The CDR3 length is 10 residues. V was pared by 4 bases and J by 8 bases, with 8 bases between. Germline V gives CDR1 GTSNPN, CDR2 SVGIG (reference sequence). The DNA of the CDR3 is TGTGCCTGGAATCTCGGGGGCTACACCTTC. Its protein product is CAWNLGGYTF.

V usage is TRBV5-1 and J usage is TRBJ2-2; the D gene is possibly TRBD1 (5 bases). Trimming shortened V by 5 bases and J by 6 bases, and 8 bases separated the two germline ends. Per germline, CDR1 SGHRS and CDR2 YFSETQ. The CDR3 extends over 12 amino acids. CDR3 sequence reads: CASRQGAGELFF. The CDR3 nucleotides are TGCGCCAGCAGACAAGGGGCCGGGGAGCTGTTTTTT.

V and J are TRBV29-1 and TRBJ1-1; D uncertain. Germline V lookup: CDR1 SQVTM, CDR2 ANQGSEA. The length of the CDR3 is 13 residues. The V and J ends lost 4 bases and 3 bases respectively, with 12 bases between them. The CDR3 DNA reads TGCAGCGTTGCACCGGGGTCGTACACTGAAGCTTTCTTT. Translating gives CSVAPGSYTEAFF.

The CDR3 loop is CASSKGLARRDNEQFF. The CDR3 nucleotides are TGTGCCAGCTCAAAGGGTCTAGCCCGGAGGGACAATGAGCAGTTCTTC. V usage is TRBV18 and J usage is TRBJ2-1; TRBD2 might be the D (6 bases). The CDR3 contains 16 residues. Trimming shortened V by 5 bases and J by 5 bases, and 19 bases separated the two germline ends. Germline CDR1 is KGHSH and CDR2 is LQKENI.

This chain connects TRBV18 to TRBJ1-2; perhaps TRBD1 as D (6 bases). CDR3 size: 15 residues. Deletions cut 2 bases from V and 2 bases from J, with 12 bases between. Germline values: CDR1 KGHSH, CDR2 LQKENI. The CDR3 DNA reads TGTGCCAGCTCACCAGCAGGGGATGACAACTATGGCTACACCTTC. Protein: CASSPAGDDNYGYTF. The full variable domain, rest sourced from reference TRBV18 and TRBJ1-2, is NAGVMQNPRHLVRRRGQEARLRCSPMKGHSHVYWYRQLPEEGLKFMVYLQKENIIDESGMPKERFSAEFPKEGPSILRIQQVVRGDSAAYFCASSPAGDDNYGYTFGSGTRLTVV.